The count of the clone carrying this T cell receptor (beta chain) is one. This specimen comes from a study of blood T cell repertoires in COVID-19. Study summary: Samples taken during acute and convalescent COVID-19 were collected in the United States, Italy and Spain. PBMCs, B-cell-depleted T cells, or T cells were the source of the cDNA or gDNA that made up the material.

Losses at the gene ends were 1 base for V and 7 bases for J; bases not matched to a gene: 11. This CDR3 comprises 17 residues. The germline gives CDR1 MGHRA, CDR2 YSYEKL. As handled by the study authors: Amplification with reference gene primers provided the estimates of nucleated cell counts. The repertoire was sequenced with immunoSEQ multiplex PCR; TCRdb's copy has only in-frame clones and lacks some. That table gives V, J and clone size, and the DNA gave D and trimming. The sample comprises 280,000 or so clones, approximately 91% of which are singletons, and 9% to 9.5% rests with the top ten. The genes are TRBV4-1 and TRBJ2-1; 9 bases are shared with TRBD2. Sequencing input: peripheral blood. The receptor was derived from a man younger than 30 with active or convalescent COVID-19. The CDR3 sequence: CASSQGVLAGWWNEQFF. The CDR3 DNA reads as TGCGCCAGCAGCCAAGGGGTTCTAGCGGGGTGGTGGAATGAGCAGTTCTTC.